These 16 T cell receptor beta chains were sequenced from one sample in a study of blood T cell repertoires in COVID-19. The method was immunoSEQ multiplex PCR; TCRdb's version includes in-frame clones alone and lacks a portion of them. The sample has about 430,000 clones, 70% to 90% seen once. Source material: peripheral blood. These receptor sequences come from a man between 18 and 29 years old with COVID-19, enrolled during active disease.

The chain recombines TRBV7-8 with TRBJ2-1; perhaps TRBD2 as D (6 bases). V lost 5 bases and J lost 7, with 12 bases in between. The CDR3 is 13 amino acids. In germline, CDR1 is SGHVS, CDR2 FQNEAQ. DNA for the CDR3: TGTGCCAGCAGCCTAGTCCGGGGGAATGAGCAGTTCTTC. It codes for CASSLVRGNEQFF.

In DNA form, the CDR3 reads TGCGCCAGCAGCTTGGCCGCAGGGGGTGGGGCCAACGTCCTGACTTTC. Residues: CASSLAAGGGANVLTF. This sequence joins TRBV5-1 and TRBJ2-6; the match to TRBD1 covers 7 bases. This CDR3 is built from 16 residues. Germline V lookup: CDR1 SGHRS, CDR2 YFSETQ. The V gene end was trimmed by 0 bases and the J gene end by 3 bases; junction bases not matched to a gene: 3.

The chain employs TRBV4-1 and TRBJ2-1; 8 bases align to TRBD2. V dropped 3 bases and J dropped 3; count of bases not matched to a gene: 7. CDR1 and CDR2 from the germline V gene are MGHRA and YSYEKL. This CDR3 is built from 16 residues. DNA of the CDR3: TGCGCCAGCAGCCAGCCCGGGACTAGGTACTACAATGAGCAGTTCTTC. As protein: CASSQPGTRYYNEQFF.

The V and J genes are TRBV11-2 and TRBJ2-5; no definite D call. V was shortened by 3 bases and J by 0 bases, with 8 bases between the two germline ends. This CDR3 is built from 14 residues. CDR1 and CDR2 from the germline V gene are SGHAT and FQNNGV. As DNA, the CDR3 is TGTGCCAGCAGCTTTTCCCTAAACCAAGAGACCCAGTACTTC. This encodes CASSFSLNQETQYF.

The chain employs TRBV27 and TRBJ2-7; 9 nucleotides agree with TRBD1. The germline V gene has CDR1 MNHEY and CDR2 SMNVEV (reference sequence). V lost 4 bases, J lost 4 bases, and 11 bases stayed unmatched. The CDR3 is made up of 16 amino acids. CDR3 in DNA: TGTGCCAGCAGTTCCTACAGGGGGCGTTCTAGTTACGAGCAGTACTTC. Its protein product is CASSSYRGRSSYEQYF.

This clone was recorded a few times. The chain recombines TRBV6-5 with TRBJ2-1; D uncertain. This CDR3 has 11 amino acids. The ends were cut back, 4 bases at V and 10 bases at J, with 8 bases in the middle. Germline V gene sequence: CDR1 MNHEY, CDR2 SVGAGI. The CDR3 is CASSSRFEQFF. The DNA of the CDR3 is TGTGCCAGCAGTTCCCGGTTCGAGCAGTTCTTC.

The chain uses TRBV10-3 and TRBJ2-7, with 11 bases that match TRBD2. Trimming cost V 2 bases and J 3 bases; bases outside gene matches: 3. Per the germline V gene, CDR1 is ENHRY and CDR2 is SYGVKD. The CDR3 totals 15 residues. CDR3 DNA sequence: TGTGCCATCAGTGAGGGGACTAGCGGAGGCTACGAGCAGTACTTC. Amino acid sequence: CAISEGTSGGYEQYF.

The V and J genes are TRBV6-5 and TRBJ2-2; D perhaps matches TRBD1 (5 bases). This CDR3 comprises 14 residues. Germline lookup yields CDR1 MNHEY and CDR2 SVGAGI. Trimming left V 7 bases short and J 0 bases short, with 9 bases between. In DNA, the CDR3 is TGTGCCAGCAAAACAGGTGCGAACACCGGGGAGCTGTTTTTT. Translated: CASKTGANTGELFF.

The chain carries TRBV25-1 and TRBJ2-5, with a possible D match to TRBD2 (6 bases). The CDR3 sequence is 14 residues long. V lost 3 bases and J lost 5, with 13 bases in between. Per germline, CDR1 MGHDK and CDR2 SYGVNS. This chain's CDR3 is CASSDLARMETQYF. The CDR3 nucleotides are TGTGCCAGCAGTGATCTAGCGCGTATGGAGACCCAGTACTTC.

The CDR3 region has the DNA TGCAGCGCAACACCCGGGGGTGAAAAACTGTTTTTT. Translating it yields CSATPGGEKLFF. The chain links TRBV29-1 to TRBJ1-4; possible D gene TRBD1, 5 bases. CDR1 and CDR2 from the germline V gene are SQVTM and ANQGSEA. CDR3 length: 12 residues. Deletions cut 7 bases from V and 7 bases from J, with 13 bases between.

This clone has only one observation. CDR3 sequence (DNA): TGTGCCACCTCTGGACTGAATAGCAATCAGCCCCAGCATTTT. Translation gives CATSGLNSNQPQHF. The J gene is TRBJ1-5, the V gene TRBV24-1; unclear D gene. CDR1 and CDR2 from the germline V gene are KGHDR and SFDVKD. The germline V and J ends were trimmed by 9 bases and 0 bases, with 11 bases remaining between them. CDR3 length equals 14 residues.

The chain is built from TRBV6-5 and TRBJ2-3, with 8 positions matching TRBD1. With 4 bases clipped from V and 2 bases from J, the junction kept 5 bases outside the gene matches. The CDR3 contains 15 residues. The V gene's germline CDR1 is MNHEY and CDR2 SVGAGI. CDR3 DNA: TGTGCCAGCAGTTCCAGGGGGCACCACACAGATACGCAGTATTTT. Its translation: CASSSRGHHTDTQYF.

The genes are TRBV19 and TRBJ2-6; D is unclear. This CDR3 comprises 16 residues. The V gene's germline CDR1 is LNHDA and CDR2 SQIVND (reference sequence). Trimming shortened V by 3 bases and J by 0 bases, and 9 bases separated the two germline ends. Here the CDR3 reads CASSMGRSSGANVLTF. The CDR3 DNA follows: TGTGCCAGTAGTATGGGTAGGAGCTCTGGGGCCAACGTCCTGACTTTC.

CDR3 protein: CASTLGQANTGELFF. As DNA, the CDR3 is TGCGCCAGCACCCTGGGACAGGCAAACACCGGGGAGCTGTTTTTT. The rearrangement joins TRBV5-1 to TRBJ2-2; 8 bases fit TRBD1. The CDR3 consists of 15 residues. The ends lost 6 bases at V and 2 bases at J; junction bases unmatched: 6. Germline-derived CDR1 and CDR2 are SGHRS and YFSETQ.

The genes are TRBV24-1 and TRBJ2-1, with 8 bases identical to TRBD2. CDR3 length: 14 amino acids. J was trimmed by 7 bases and V by 5 bases; bases with no gene match: 6. Looked up from germline, CDR1 is KGHDR and CDR2 is SFDVKD. The CDR3 DNA sequence: TGTGCCACCAGTGTTAGCGGGGAACTAAATGAGCAGTTCTTC. This translates into CATSVSGELNEQFF.

V is TRBV5-1 and J is TRBJ1-4, with 8 bases that match TRBD1. Germline V gives CDR1 SGHRS, CDR2 YFSETQ. CDR3 size: 14 residues. With 4 bases clipped from V and 7 bases from J, the junction kept 6 bases outside the gene matches. Here the CDR3 DNA reads TGCGCCAGCAGCCCCGACAGGGGAAGTGAAAAACTGTTTTTT. The encoded protein is CASSPDRGSEKLFF.